Each of the 22 T cell receptor beta chains below was sequenced from the same sample in a study of PD-L1 blockade in urothelial cancer. TCRdb's copy holds only in-frame clones and misses some; the assay was immunoSEQ multiplex PCR. This sample carries 55,000 to 70,000 clones, over 75% of them seen once, and the ten largest clones take 4.5%. Source: PBMCs, taken around atezolizumab (anti-PD-L1) treatment. These receptors came from a man between 65 and 85 years old with urothelial cancer.

This sequence joins TRBV6-5 and TRBJ2-5; 9 bases map to TRBD2. V shed 5 bases and J 3 bases; nucleotides not matched to a gene: 4. Germline V CDR1 and CDR2: MNHEY, SVGAGI. CDR3 size: 14 residues. CDR3 sequence: CASSPTSGEETQYF. The CDR3 DNA is TGTGCCAGCAGTCCGACTAGCGGCGAAGAGACCCAGTACTTC.

This chain connects TRBV29-1 to TRBJ2-1; TRBD2 aligns across 10 bases. Per the germline V gene, CDR1 is SQVTM and CDR2 is ANQGSEA. The CDR3 has 18 residues. V shed 7 bases and J 0 bases; nucleotides not matched to a gene: 15. This CDR3 is CSGKPGLASASSYNEQFF. The CDR3 region has the DNA TGCAGCGGGAAACCGGGACTAGCGTCTGCGAGCTCCTACAATGAGCAGTTCTTC.

The chain recombines TRBV2 with TRBJ1-2, with 7 positions matching TRBD1. With 4 bases clipped from V and 3 bases from J, the junction kept 8 bases outside the gene matches. This CDR3 region has 15 residues. From germline, CDR1 is SNHLY and CDR2 FYNNEI. The CDR3 DNA reads TGTGCCAGCAGTGGTCAGAGGACAGGATACTATGGCTACACCTTC. Protein product: CASSGQRTGYYGYTF.

V usage is TRBV7-9 and J usage is TRBJ2-7, with a tentative D call TRBD1 (5 bases). V lost 1 base and J lost 0, with 13 bases in between. CDR1 SEHNR and CDR2 FQNEAQ come from the germline V gene (reference sequence). CDR3 length: 16 amino acids. The CDR3 region has the DNA TGTGCCAGCAGCTTAGGGGCAGGGCGAACCTCCTACGAGCAGTACTTC. Its protein is CASSLGAGRTSYEQYF.

The chain uses TRBV27 and TRBJ2-3; TRBD2 matches at 10 bases. The CDR3 covers 18 residues. The V gene's germline CDR1 is MNHEY and CDR2 SMNVEV (reference sequence). V was clipped by 6 bases and J by 4 bases; unmatched bases: 16. CDR3 coding DNA: TGTGCCAGCAGCTTCTTTCCTAGGCTAGCGGGAGATGCAGATACGCAGTATTTT. Its translation: CASSFFPRLAGDADTQYF.

Written as DNA, the CDR3 is TGTGCCTCCCGGACAGGGCCTAGCACAGATACGCAGTATTTT. Encoded protein: CASRTGPSTDTQYF. J is TRBJ2-3 and V is TRBV19; 8 nucleotides line up with TRBD1. Trimming at V came to 11 bases and at J to 0 bases, leaving 7 bases not matched to a gene. The CDR3 extends over 14 amino acids. Germline CDR1 reads LNHDA; CDR2 reads SQIVND (reference sequence).

The V call is TRBV28, the J call TRBJ2-7; 10 bases are shared with TRBD2. The CDR3 has 16 amino acids. CDR1 is MDHEN and CDR2 is SYDVKM in the germline V gene. The ends lost 5 bases at V and 0 bases at J; junction bases unmatched: 7. The CDR3 DNA reads TGTGCCAGCAGTCCACCTAGCGGGAGAGGCTCCTACGAGCAGTACTTC. It is translated as CASSPPSGRGSYEQYF.

The chain combines TRBV7-9 with TRBJ2-3; D remains ambiguous. The V and J ends lost 2 bases and 4 bases respectively, with 16 bases between them. CDR3 length: 16 residues. Germline CDR1 and CDR2: SEHNR and FQNEAQ (reference sequence). CDR3 residues: CASSLTPARYPDTQYF. In DNA, the CDR3 is TGTGCCAGCAGCTTAACCCCAGCGAGGTATCCAGATACGCAGTATTTT.

This clone was seen more than once but under ten times. The genes are TRBV18 and TRBJ1-1; possibly TRBD1 for D (6 bases). The V gene lost 2 bases and the J gene lost 4 bases, with 14 bases spanning the gap. CDR1 and CDR2 from the germline V gene are KGHSH and LQKENI. The CDR3 is 15 residues long. The CDR3 DNA is TGTGCCAGCTCACCATGGCAGGGGCAGACCACTGAAGCTTTCTTT. It yields the protein CASSPWQGQTTEAFF.

This chain uses TRBV6-5 with TRBJ1-1, with 9 bases fitting TRBD1. Trimming took 6 bases from V and 2 from J; bases not matched to a gene: 7. Germline V gene data show CDR1 as MNHEY and CDR2 as SVGAGI. The CDR3 contains 15 residues. The CDR3 DNA reads as TGTGCCAGCAGGCCTCCGGGACAGGGAAACACTGAAGCTTTCTTT. Translated: CASRPPGQGNTEAFF.

The chain uses TRBV28 and TRBJ2-2; D possibly corresponds to TRBD2 (6 bases). The V end was cut by 6 bases, the J end by 0 bases, with 11 bases between. Germline-derived CDR1 and CDR2 are MDHEN and SYDVKM. The CDR3 contains 15 residues. CDR3 DNA sequence: TGTGCCAGCAGCCTGGGACTGGCGAACACCGGGGAGCTGTTTTTT. It codes for CASSLGLANTGELFF.

The rearrangement joins TRBV5-5 to TRBJ1-2; TRBD1 matches 10 bases. The ends lost 6 bases at V and 7 bases at J; junction bases unmatched: 6. The length of the CDR3 is 13 residues. The germline gives CDR1 SGHKS, CDR2 YYEKEE (reference sequence). The DNA of the CDR3 is TGTGCCAGCAATGACAGGGGGCAAGGTGGCTACACCTTC. This sequence encodes CASNDRGQGGYTF.

The V and J genes are TRBV18 and TRBJ2-3; TRBD2 might be the D (5 bases). The CDR3 is 14 residues long. Germline CDR1 is KGHSH and CDR2 is LQKENI. The V end lost 2 bases, the J end lost 1 base, and 7 bases lay between the germline ends. The CDR3 sequence is CASSPGLRTDTQYF. The CDR3 DNA reads as TGTGCCAGCTCACCAGGACTGCGCACAGATACGCAGTATTTT.

This chain connects TRBV10-2 to TRBJ1-2; D uncertain. V was shortened by 3 bases and J by 3 bases, with 8 bases between the two germline ends. The germline V gene has CDR1 WSHSY and CDR2 SAAADI. The CDR3 has 13 residues. In DNA form, the CDR3 reads TGCGCCAGCAGTGACCAGGTCTACTATGGCTACACCTTC. This codes for CASSDQVYYGYTF.

This clone was detected a few times. The chain combines TRBV11-3 with TRBJ1-2; the match to TRBD1 covers 8 bases. The CDR3 sequence is 17 residues long. Germline CDR1 reads SGHNT; CDR2 reads YENEEA. The trim removed 1 base at V and 0 bases at J, leaving 7 bases unmatched. CDR3 DNA sequence: TGTGCCAGCAGCTTAGGAGGGCAGGGGGCAGCTAACTATGGCTACACCTTC. It is translated as CASSLGGQGAANYGYTF.

The chain uses TRBV19 and TRBJ1-5; D gene unclear. Germline V gene data show CDR1 as LNHDA and CDR2 as SQIVND (reference sequence). Trimming stripped 0 bases from V and 7 bases from J, with 7 bases between. The CDR3 contains 13 residues. The CDR3 nucleotides are TGTGCCAGTAGTATAGATCCCTACCAGCCCCAGCATTTT. Translation gives CASSIDPYQPQHF.

V gene TRBV28 combines with J gene TRBJ2-1, with D possibly TRBD2 on 8 matching bases. The germline V and J ends were trimmed by 6 bases and 8 bases, with 23 bases remaining between them. CDR3 length: 16 amino acids. Germline loops: CDR1 MDHEN, CDR2 SYDVKM. The CDR3 bases are TGTGCCAGCAGGTATACTAGGGGACTAGGGGGCGATGAGCAGTTCTTC. Translation gives CASRYTRGLGGDEQFF.

This clone was found once. The chain employs TRBV5-4 and TRBJ2-3; 7 positions agree with TRBD1. The CDR3 is 14 residues long. Germline V lookup: CDR1 SGHNT, CDR2 YYREEE (reference sequence). The ends lost 5 bases at V and 4 bases at J; junction bases unmatched: 7. Written as DNA, the CDR3 is TGTGCCAGCAGGTCCGGGACAGTCTCAGATACGCAGTATTTT. Encoded protein: CASRSGTVSDTQYF.

The V gene is TRBV6-1, the J gene TRBJ1-5; 8 nucleotides line up with TRBD1. This CDR3 contains 15 residues. V was clipped by 6 bases and J by 6 bases; unmatched bases: 10. Germline values: CDR1 MNHNS, CDR2 SASEGT. In nucleotides, the CDR3 is TGTGCCAGCAGCAAAGGACAGGGCATAGGTCAGCCCCAGCATTTT. It is translated as CASSKGQGIGQPQHF.

Only one count was recorded for this clone. V is TRBV5-4 and J is TRBJ1-2; TRBD1 might be the D (5 bases). Trimming pared 5 bases from V and 1 base from J, leaving 15 bases between. There are 15 residues in the CDR3. The germline V gene has CDR1 SGHNT and CDR2 YYREEE (reference sequence). The CDR3 DNA reads as TGTGCCAGCAGTCGTCCAAAACAGGATAACTATGGCTACACCTTC. Translating it yields CASSRPKQDNYGYTF. Full variable domain (missing parts from reference TRBV5-4 and TRBJ1-2): ETGVTQSPTHLIKTRGQQVTLRCSSQSGHNTVSWYQQALGQGPQFIFQYYREEENGRGNFPPRFSGLQFPNYSSELNVNALELDDSALYLCASSRPKQDNYGYTFGSGTRLTVV.

This clone has only one observation. This rearrangement joins TRBV29-1 to TRBJ2-3; 7 bases are shared with TRBD1. CDR3 length equals 17 residues. Germline values: CDR1 SQVTM, CDR2 ANQGSEA. Unmatched junction bases numbered 16, after V lost 4 bases and J lost 3 bases. This chain's CDR3 is CSVGDRVIGVRTDTQYF. CDR3 in DNA: TGCAGCGTTGGCGACAGGGTCATCGGGGTGAGGACAGATACGCAGTATTTT.

The CDR3: CASSISSGAYNEQFF. CDR3 in DNA: TGTGCCAGTAGTATTAGTAGCGGGGCCTACAATGAGCAGTTCTTC. The chain carries TRBV19 and TRBJ2-1; 8 bases are shared with TRBD2. Germline CDR1 and CDR2: LNHDA and SQIVND (reference sequence). CDR3 length: 15 residues. The V gene end was trimmed by 3 bases and the J gene end by 2 bases; junction bases not matched to a gene: 3.